Following are 8 T cell receptor beta chains from one sample sequenced in a study of blood T cell repertoires in COVID-19. Sequencing used immunoSEQ multiplex PCR; TCRdb keeps in-frame clones, though not all of them. This sample has about 200,000 clones, with about 86% found just once. Sequenced input: PBMCs or T cells enriched from blood (not recorded which). The receptor source for this set is a woman aged 40 to 50 with acute COVID-19.

V usage is TRBV24-1 and J usage is TRBJ2-2; 10 bases align to TRBD1. This CDR3 has 17 residues. V trimming: 3 bases; J trimming: 6 bases; junction bases outside the gene matches: 9. Germline-derived CDR1 and CDR2 are KGHDR and SFDVKD. CDR3 region: CATSDPTGTGDPGELFF. CDR3 nucleotides: TGTGCCACCAGTGATCCAACCGGGACAGGGGACCCCGGGGAGCTGTTTTTT.

The genes are TRBV28 and TRBJ1-3, with unresolved D. Trimming removed 9 bases at V and 0 bases at J, with 9 bases between. The CDR3 is 13 residues long. Germline CDR1 reads MDHEN; CDR2 reads SYDVKM. As DNA, the CDR3 is TGTGCCAGTACCCTGCGCTCTGGAAACACCATATATTTT. Translated: CASTLRSGNTIYF.

The CDR3 coding sequence is TGTGCCAGCAGCGGACAGCCCGGGGGGTCTCAAGAGACCCAGTACTTC. Its protein product is CASSGQPGGSQETQYF. V gene TRBV7-9 combines with J gene TRBJ2-5; D perhaps matches TRBD2 (7 bases). The length of the CDR3 is 16 residues. Between the trimmed V and J ends, which lost 5 bases and 2 bases, there was a span of 18 bases. Germline-derived CDR1 and CDR2 are SEHNR and FQNEAQ (reference sequence).

This chain joins TRBV5-1 and TRBJ1-2; TRBD1 is a possible D gene (6 bases). The CDR3 runs 13 residues. The germline CDR1 and CDR2 sequences are SGHRS and YFSETQ. Deletions cut 4 bases from V and 4 bases from J, with 11 bases between. CDR3 region: CASSPDSSYGYTF. In DNA, the CDR3 is TGCGCCAGCAGCCCGGACAGCAGCTATGGCTACACCTTC.

The chain links TRBV2 to TRBJ2-4; 7 bases align to TRBD1. Germline V gives CDR1 SNHLY, CDR2 FYNNEI. J lost 8 bases, V lost 6 bases, and 7 bases had no gene match. The CDR3 is 13 residues long. CDR3 residues: CASRMTGIDIQYF. The CDR3, as DNA: TGTGCCAGCAGGATGACAGGGATCGACATTCAGTACTTC. Variable domain in full (rest from reference TRBV2 and TRBJ2-4): EPEVTQTPSHQVTQMGQEVILRCVPISNHLYFYWYRQILGQKVEFLVSFYNNEISEKSEIFDDQFSVERPDGSNFTLKIRSTKLEDSAMYFCASRMTGIDIQYFGAGTRLSVL.

V gene TRBV30 combines with J gene TRBJ1-3; D call uncertain. Per the germline V gene, CDR1 is GTSNPN and CDR2 is SVGIG (reference sequence). The CDR3 length is 12 residues. V lost 3 bases, J lost 4 bases, and 7 bases lay in between. The CDR3 region has the DNA TGTGCCTGGAGCCAGTTAGGAAACACCATATATTTT. It specifies CAWSQLGNTIYF.

V is TRBV13 and J is TRBJ2-1; D might be TRBD1 (6 bases). The CDR3 spans 15 residues. From germline, CDR1 is PRHDT and CDR2 FYEKMQ (reference sequence). Trimming took off 5 bases at V and 7 bases at J, with 18 bases between the two ends. The CDR3 reads CASSPPSNRENEQFF. In nucleotides, the CDR3 is TGTGCCAGCAGCCCACCTTCCAACAGGGAGAATGAGCAGTTCTTC.

V and J are TRBV11-2 and TRBJ1-3; 10 nucleotides align to TRBD1. With 5 bases clipped from V and 7 bases from J, the junction kept 11 bases outside the gene matches. CDR1 and CDR2 (germline): SGHAT, FQNNGV. The length of the CDR3 is 16 residues. CDR3 DNA sequence: TGTGCCAGCAGCACCATCCGGGACAGGGGTGAGAACACCATATATTTT. It specifies CASSTIRDRGENTIYF. Using reference TRBV11-2 and TRBJ1-3 for the parts outside the CDR3, the full variable domain is EAGVAQSPRYKIIEKRQSVAFWCNPISGHATLYWYQQILGQGPKLLIQFQNNGVVDDSQLPKDRFSAERLKGVDSTLKIQPAKLEDSAVYLCASSTIRDRGENTIYFGEGSWLTVV.